This T cell receptor beta chain was found in a study of T cell responses to AZD1222 COVID-19 vaccine. Study observations and caveats: Repertoires were obtained only post-peak T cell response. Researchers report vaccine-associated CD4 TCRs spanning spike, with dominance at 160-218 and 743-854. It was only six AZD1222 recipients who were seropositive at baseline.

The V gene lost 5 bases and the J gene lost 8 bases, with 15 bases spanning the gap. CDR1 SEHNR and CDR2 FQNEAQ come from the germline V gene (reference sequence). This CDR3 comprises 13 residues. Comments on this clone: Its specificity is not known.

Profiled with immunoSEQ multiplex PCR; TCRdb holds only in-frame clones, not every one. The sample contains 130,000 or so clones, 80% to 90% of which appear only once. This receptor was taken from an adult who received the AZD1222 COVID-19 vaccine. The starting material was peripheral blood, obtained 28 days after the second AZD1222 dose. V is TRBV7-9 and J is TRBJ1-2; D not resolved. The CDR3 loop reads CASSPLSSRGYTF. For the CDR3, the DNA is TGTGCCAGCAGCCCGCTCTCAAGCAGGGGCTACACCTTC.